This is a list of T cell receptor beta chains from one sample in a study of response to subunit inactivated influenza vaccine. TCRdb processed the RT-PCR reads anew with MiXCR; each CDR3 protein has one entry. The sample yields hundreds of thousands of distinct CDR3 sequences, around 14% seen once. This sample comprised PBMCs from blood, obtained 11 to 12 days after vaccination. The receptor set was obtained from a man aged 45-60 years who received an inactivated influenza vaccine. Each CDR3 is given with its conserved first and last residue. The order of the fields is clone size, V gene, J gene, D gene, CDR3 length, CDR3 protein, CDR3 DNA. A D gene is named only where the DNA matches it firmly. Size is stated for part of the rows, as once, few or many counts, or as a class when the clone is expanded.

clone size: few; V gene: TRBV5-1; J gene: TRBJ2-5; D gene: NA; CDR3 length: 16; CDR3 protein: CASSPGGRWDQETQYF; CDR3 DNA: TGCGCCAGCAGCCCCGGAGGGCGGTGGGACCAAGAGACCCAGTACTTC
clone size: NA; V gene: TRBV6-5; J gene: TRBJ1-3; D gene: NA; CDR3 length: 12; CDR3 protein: CASISSGNTISF; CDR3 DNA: TGTGCCAGCATTAGCTCTGGAAACACCATATCTTTT
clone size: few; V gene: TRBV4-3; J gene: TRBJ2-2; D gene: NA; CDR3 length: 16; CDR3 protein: CASSQDGVSNTGELFF; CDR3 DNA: TGCGCCAGCAGCCAAGACGGTGTGTCTAACACCGGGGAGCTGTTTTTT
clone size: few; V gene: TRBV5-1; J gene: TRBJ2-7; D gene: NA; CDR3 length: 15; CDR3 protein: CASSLGGTHSYEQYF; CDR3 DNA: TGCGCCAGCAGCTTAGGCGGGACCCATTCCTACGAGCAGTACTTC
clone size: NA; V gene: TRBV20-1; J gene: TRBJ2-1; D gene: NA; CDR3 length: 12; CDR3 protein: CSARDLTREQFF; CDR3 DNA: TGCAGTGCTAGAGATCTTACAAGGGAGCAGTTCTTC
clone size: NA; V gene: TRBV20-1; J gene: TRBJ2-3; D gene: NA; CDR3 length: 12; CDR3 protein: CSANWDSDTQYF; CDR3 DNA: TGCAGTGCGAACTGGGACTCAGATACGCAGTATTTT
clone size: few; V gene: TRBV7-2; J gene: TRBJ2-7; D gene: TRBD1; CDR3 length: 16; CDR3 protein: CASSLVFFGTDYEQYF; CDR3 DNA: TGTGCCAGCAGCTTAGTTTTCTTTGGGACAGACTACGAGCAGTACTTC
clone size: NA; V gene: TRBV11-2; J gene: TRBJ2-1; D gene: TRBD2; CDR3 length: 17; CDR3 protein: CASSPNRGLPRGNEQFF; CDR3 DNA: TGTGCCAGCAGTCCGAACCGGGGACTACCTAGGGGTAATGAGCAGTTCTTC
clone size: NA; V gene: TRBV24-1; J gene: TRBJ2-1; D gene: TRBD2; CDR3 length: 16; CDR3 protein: CATSERSGRAHNEQFF; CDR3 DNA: TGTGCCACCAGTGAGCGTAGCGGGAGGGCCCACAATGAGCAGTTCTTC
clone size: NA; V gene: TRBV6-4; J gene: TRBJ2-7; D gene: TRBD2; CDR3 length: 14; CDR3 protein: CASSVAGGGYEQYF; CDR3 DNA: TGTGCCAGCAGTGTGGCGGGAGGAGGATACGAGCAGTACTTC
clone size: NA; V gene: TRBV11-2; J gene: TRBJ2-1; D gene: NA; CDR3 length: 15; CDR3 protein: CASSLFPGKANEQFF; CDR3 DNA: TGTGCCAGCAGCTTATTCCCAGGGAAGGCCAATGAGCAGTTCTTC
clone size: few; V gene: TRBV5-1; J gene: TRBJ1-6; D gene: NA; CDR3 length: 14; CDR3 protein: CASSMGTADSPLHF; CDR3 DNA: TGCGCCAGCAGCATGGGGACGGCTGATTCACCCCTCCACTTT
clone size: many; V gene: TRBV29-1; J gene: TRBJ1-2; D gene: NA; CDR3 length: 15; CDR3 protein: CSVGAGRRISYGYTF; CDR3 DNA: TGCAGCGTTGGTGCAGGGAGAAGGATATCCTATGGCTACACCTTC
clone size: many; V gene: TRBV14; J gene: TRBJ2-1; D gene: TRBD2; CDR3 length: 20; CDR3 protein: CASSQIRLAGGPSSYNEQFF; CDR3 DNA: TGTGCCAGCAGCCAAATAAGACTAGCGGGAGGCCCGAGCTCCTACAATGAGCAGTTCTTC
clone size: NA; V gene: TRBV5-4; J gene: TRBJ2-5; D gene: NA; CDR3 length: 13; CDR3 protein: CASSYVGIETQYF; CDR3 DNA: TGTGCCAGCAGCTACGTGGGGATAGAGACCCAGTACTTC
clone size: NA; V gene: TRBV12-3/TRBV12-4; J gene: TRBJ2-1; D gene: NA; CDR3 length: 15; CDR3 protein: CASSGQSSSYNEQFF; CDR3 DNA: TGTGCCAGCAGCGGACAGTCATCATCCTACAATGAGCAGTTCTTC
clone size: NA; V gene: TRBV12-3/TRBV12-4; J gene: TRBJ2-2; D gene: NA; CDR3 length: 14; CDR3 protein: CATRNHPNTGELFF; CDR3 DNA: TGTGCCACCCGAAACCATCCGAACACCGGGGAGCTGTTTTTT
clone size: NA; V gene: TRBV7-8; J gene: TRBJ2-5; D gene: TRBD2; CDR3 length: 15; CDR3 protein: CASSISGGAWETQYF; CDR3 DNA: TGTGCCAGCAGCATTAGCGGGGGGGCGTGGGAGACCCAGTACTTC
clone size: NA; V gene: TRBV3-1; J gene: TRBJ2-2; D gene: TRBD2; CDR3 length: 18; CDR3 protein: CASSQLAGGPGWAGELFF; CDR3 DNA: TGTGCCAGCAGCCAATTAGCGGGAGGGCCCGGTTGGGCCGGGGAGCTGTTTTTT
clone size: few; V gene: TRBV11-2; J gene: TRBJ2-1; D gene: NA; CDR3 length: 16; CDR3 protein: CASSLDLVVGGHEQFF; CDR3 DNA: TGTGCCAGCAGCTTAGATCTAGTTGTGGGGGGCCATGAGCAGTTCTTC
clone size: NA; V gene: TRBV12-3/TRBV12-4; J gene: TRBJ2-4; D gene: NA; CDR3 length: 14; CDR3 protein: CASSLAQSRNIQYF; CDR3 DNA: TGTGCCAGCAGTTTAGCCCAGAGTCGAAACATTCAGTACTTC
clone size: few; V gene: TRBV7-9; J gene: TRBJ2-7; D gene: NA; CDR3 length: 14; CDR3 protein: CASSLVRHPYEQYF; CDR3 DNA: TGTGCCAGCAGCTTAGTTCGACATCCCTACGAGCAGTACTTC
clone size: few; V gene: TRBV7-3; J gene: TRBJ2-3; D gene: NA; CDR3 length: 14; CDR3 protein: CASSQRGDTDTQYF; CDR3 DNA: TGTGCCAGCAGCCAGAGGGGAGACACAGATACGCAGTATTTT
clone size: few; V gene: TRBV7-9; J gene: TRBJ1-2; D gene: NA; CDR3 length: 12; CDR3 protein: CASSPGTAGYTF; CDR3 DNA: TGTGCCAGCAGCCCCGGGACCGCGGGCTACACCTTC
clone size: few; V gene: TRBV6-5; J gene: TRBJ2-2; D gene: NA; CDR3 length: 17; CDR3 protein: CASSYSRGRYNTGELFF; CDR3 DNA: TGTGCCAGCAGTTACTCGAGAGGAAGGTACAACACCGGGGAGCTGTTTTTT
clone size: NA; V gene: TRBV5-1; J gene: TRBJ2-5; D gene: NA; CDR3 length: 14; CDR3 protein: CASAEQATQETQYF; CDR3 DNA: TGCGCCAGCGCCGAACAGGCAACACAAGAGACCCAGTACTTC
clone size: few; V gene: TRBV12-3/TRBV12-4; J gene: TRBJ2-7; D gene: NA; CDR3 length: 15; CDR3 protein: CASSHPAGGDYEQYF; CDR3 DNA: TGTGCCAGCAGTCACCCCGCGGGCGGCGACTACGAGCAGTACTTC
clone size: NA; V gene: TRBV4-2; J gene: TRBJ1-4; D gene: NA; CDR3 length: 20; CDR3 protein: CASSKYPGRRNQADNEKLVF; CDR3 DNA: TGTGCCAGCAGCAAATATCCGGGACGCAGGAACCAGGCAGATAATGAAAAACTGGTTTTT
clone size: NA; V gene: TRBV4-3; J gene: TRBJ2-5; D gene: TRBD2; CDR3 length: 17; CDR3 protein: CASSQGGSGRRYETQYF; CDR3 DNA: TGCGCCAGCAGCCAAGGGGGTAGCGGGAGACGTTACGAGACCCAGTACTTC
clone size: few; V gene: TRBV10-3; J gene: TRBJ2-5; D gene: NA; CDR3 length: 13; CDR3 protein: CAISDPPPETQYF; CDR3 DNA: TGTGCCATCAGTGACCCTCCTCCAGAGACCCAGTACTTC
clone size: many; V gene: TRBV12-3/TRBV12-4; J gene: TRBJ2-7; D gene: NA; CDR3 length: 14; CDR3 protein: CASSLDGSSAEQYF; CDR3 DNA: TGTGCCAGCAGTTTGGACGGGAGTAGTGCCGAGCAGTACTTC
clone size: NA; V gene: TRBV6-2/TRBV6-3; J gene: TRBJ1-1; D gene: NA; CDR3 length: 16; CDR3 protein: CASSYGAGSMNTEAFF; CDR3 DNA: TGTGCCAGCAGTTACGGGGCAGGGAGCATGAACACTGAAGCTTTCTTT
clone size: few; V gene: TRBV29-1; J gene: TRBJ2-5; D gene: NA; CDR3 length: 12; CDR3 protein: CSVTRDLETQYF; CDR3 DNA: TGCAGCGTTACCCGGGACTTGGAGACCCAGTACTTC
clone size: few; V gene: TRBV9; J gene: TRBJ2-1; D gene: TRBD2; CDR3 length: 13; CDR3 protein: CASKRELDNEQFF; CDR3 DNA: TGTGCCAGCAAGCGGGAGCTGGACAATGAGCAGTTCTTC
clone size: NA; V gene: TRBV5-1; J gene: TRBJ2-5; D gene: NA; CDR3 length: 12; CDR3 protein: CASSTNQGTQYF; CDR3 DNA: TGCGCCAGCAGCACCAACCAAGGGACCCAGTACTTC
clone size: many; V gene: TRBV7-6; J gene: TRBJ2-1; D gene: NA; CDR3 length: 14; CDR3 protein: CASSLTTAYNEQFF; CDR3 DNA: TGTGCCAGCAGCTTAACGACAGCCTACAATGAGCAGTTCTTC
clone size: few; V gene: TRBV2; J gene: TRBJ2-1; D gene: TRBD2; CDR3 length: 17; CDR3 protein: CASSGGPAGNSYNEQFF; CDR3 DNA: TGTGCCAGCAGTGGAGGGCCAGCGGGAAACTCCTACAATGAGCAGTTCTTC
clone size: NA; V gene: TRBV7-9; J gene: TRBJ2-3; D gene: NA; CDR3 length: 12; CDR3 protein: CASSLTGGTQYF; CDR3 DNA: TGTGCCAGCAGCTTAACGGGCGGTACGCAGTATTTT
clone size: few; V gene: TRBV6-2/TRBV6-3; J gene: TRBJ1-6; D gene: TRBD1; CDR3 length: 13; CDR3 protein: CATRDRRNSPLHF; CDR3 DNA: TGTGCCACCCGGGACAGGCGGAATTCACCCCTCCACTTT
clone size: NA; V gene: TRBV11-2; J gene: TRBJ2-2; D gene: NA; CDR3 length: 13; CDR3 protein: CASSYSGSGELFF; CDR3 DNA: TGTGCCAGCAGCTATAGCGGATCCGGGGAGCTGTTTTTT
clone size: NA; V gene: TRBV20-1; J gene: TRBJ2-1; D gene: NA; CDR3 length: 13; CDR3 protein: CSARSEGDNEQFF; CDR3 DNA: TGCAGTGCTAGGTCGGAGGGGGACAATGAGCAGTTCTTC
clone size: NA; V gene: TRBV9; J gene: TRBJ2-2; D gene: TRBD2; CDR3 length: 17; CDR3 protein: CASSVSSGAGNTGELFF; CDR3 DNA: TGTGCCAGCAGCGTCTCGAGCGGGGCAGGGAACACCGGGGAGCTGTTTTTT
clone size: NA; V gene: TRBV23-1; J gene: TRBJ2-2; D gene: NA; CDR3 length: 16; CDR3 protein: CASSPMFQPGTGELFF; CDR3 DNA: TGCGCCAGCAGTCCCATGTTTCAGCCGGGCACCGGGGAGCTGTTTTTT
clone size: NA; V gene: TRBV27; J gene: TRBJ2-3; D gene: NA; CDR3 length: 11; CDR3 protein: CASKATDTQYF; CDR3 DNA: TGTGCCAGCAAGGCAACAGATACGCAGTATTTT
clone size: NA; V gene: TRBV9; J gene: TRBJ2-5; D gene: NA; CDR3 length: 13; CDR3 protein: CASSGSAQETQYF; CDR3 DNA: TGTGCCAGCAGCGGGTCAGCCCAAGAGACCCAGTACTTC
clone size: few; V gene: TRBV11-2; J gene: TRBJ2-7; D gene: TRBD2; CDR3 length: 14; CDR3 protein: CASSFSGRGNEQYF; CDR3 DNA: TGTGCCAGCAGCTTTAGCGGGAGAGGGAACGAGCAGTACTTC
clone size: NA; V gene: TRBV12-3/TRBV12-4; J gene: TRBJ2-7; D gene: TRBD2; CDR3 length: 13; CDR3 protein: CASRLAGFYEQYF; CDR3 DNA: TGTGCCAGCCGATTAGCGGGATTTTACGAGCAGTACTTC
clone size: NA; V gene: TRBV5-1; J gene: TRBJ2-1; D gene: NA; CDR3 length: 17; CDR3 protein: CASSLVAGQSAYNEQFF; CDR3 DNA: TGCGCCAGCAGCTTGGTTGCGGGACAGTCGGCATACAATGAGCAGTTCTTC
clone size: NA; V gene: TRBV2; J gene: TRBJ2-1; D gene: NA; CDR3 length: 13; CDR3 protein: CASRKTTYNEQFF; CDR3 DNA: TGTGCCAGCAGGAAGACTACCTACAATGAGCAGTTCTTC
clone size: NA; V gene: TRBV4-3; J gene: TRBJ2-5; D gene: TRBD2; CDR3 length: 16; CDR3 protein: CASSPTGTSGFETQYF; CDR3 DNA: TGCGCCAGCAGCCCTACAGGGACTAGCGGGTTTGAGACCCAGTACTTC
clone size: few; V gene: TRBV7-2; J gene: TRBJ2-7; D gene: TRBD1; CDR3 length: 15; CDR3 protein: CASSLVGTGEYEQYF; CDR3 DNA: TGTGCCAGCAGCTTAGTGGGGACAGGGGAGTACGAGCAGTACTTC
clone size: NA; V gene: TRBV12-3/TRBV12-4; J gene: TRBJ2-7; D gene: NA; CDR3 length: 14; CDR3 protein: CASSFLSGSYEQYF; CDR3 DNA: TGTGCCAGCAGTTTTTTAAGCGGATCCTACGAGCAGTACTTC
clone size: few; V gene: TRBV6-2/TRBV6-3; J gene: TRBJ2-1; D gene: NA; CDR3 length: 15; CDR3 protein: CASARGMSSYNEQFF; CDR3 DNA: TGTGCCAGCGCTAGGGGGATGAGCTCCTACAATGAGCAGTTCTTC
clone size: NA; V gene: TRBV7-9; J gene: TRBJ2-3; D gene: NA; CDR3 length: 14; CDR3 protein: CASEFLGGGDTQYF; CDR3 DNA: TGTGCCAGCGAGTTTCTGGGGGGCGGCGATACGCAGTATTTT